The source of this T cell receptor (beta chain) is a study of blood T cells in healthy people across ages (dated by TCRdb to the mid-2010s). As for the study more broadly: Template switching captured roughly one uniquely barcoded TCR beta cDNA molecule per two T cells in model experiments. To track age-related changes in TCR beta repertoire diversity, the study relied on deep sequencing normalized with unique cDNA molecular identifiers. Donors were grouped into four age groups: young (average roughly 16 years), middle-aged (about 38), aged (around 62) and long-lived (approximately 81). Donors of different ages were randomly distributed across sequencing lanes to avoid experimental bias. The study analyzed two additional independent replicas of 1 million unique cDNA reads from the same blood draw for two donors, one aged 18 to 30 and one aged 80 or older.

The paper's findings and limits, for the study overall: The percentage of naive T cells measured by flow cytometry correlated strongly with observed TCR beta diversity. As age increased, observed TCR beta diversity per million T cells dropped in a roughly linear way, and a significant reduction was already evident by age roughly 40. The CMV infection status of donors was not known, potentially confounding age-related changes in expanded clonotypes. Conclusive comparison of naive and antigen-experienced compartments was prevented by the profiling of bulk unsorted PBMCs. The long-lived group showed more naive CD4+ T cells, fewer expanded clones and increased TCR diversity than the aged group, suggesting age selection. Estimates of total diversity from one million sequenced T cells were regarded as lower bounds and underestimates.

Comments on this clonotype: This clone's antigen is unknown. Nothing much larger sits one base from this clone, and base qualities are not available.

The 39 donors, aged roughly 6 to 90 years, were systemically healthy Caucasian individuals from Russia. Approximately 11 milliliters of peripheral blood were drawn from each donor into EDTA-treated Vacutainer tubes. PBMCs were isolated by Ficoll-Paque density-gradient centrifugation, with at least 7 million obtained per sample. Total RNA, at least 6 micrograms per sample, was extracted from PBMCs with Trizol reagent. Naive CD45RAhigh/CD27high T cell percentages were measured by flow cytometry on a PBMC aliquot from every donor. From cysteine to phenylalanine, the CDR3 is 13 amino acids long. Of the read, only the CDR3 DNA is kept; its 39 bases are in frame from base 1. The trim is 5 bases for V and 10 bases for J, with a gap of 17 bases between the germline ends. The germline V gene sets CDR1 to SGHAT and CDR2 to FQNNGV. Receptors were amplified or captured by 5' RACE. For sequencing, an Illumina HiSeq 2500 was employed. A second PCR of roughly 7 to 11 cycles was performed with a sample-barcoded 5' primer and a J-beta primer mix. A unique molecular identifier was introduced onto each TCR beta cDNA molecule by a template-switch 5' adaptor carrying 12 random nucleotides. Each sample yielded at least 3 million CDR3-containing paired-end reads. All of the RNA was converted into first-strand cDNA using the Mint cDNA synthesis kit, with a TRBC-specific oligonucleotide serving as the primer. Following uracil-DNA glycosylase treatment, all cDNA underwent a first 18-cycle PCR with the universal primers M1SS and BC2_uni_R. In the paper's pipeline: For normalization, 1 million high-quality reads were randomly selected from each sample, with every read carrying a distinct molecular identifier. Instead of being binned into consensus sequences, reads that shared molecular identifiers were thrown out. MiTCR, with a Q25 quality threshold and the strictest error-elimination algorithm, was used for CDR3 identification, clonotype clustering and error correction. Lower-bound total TCR beta diversity was estimated with a nonparametric unseen species model using Euler transformation. TCRdb passed the public sequencing reads through fastp at Q25 and MiXCR, retaining productive beta sequences. Every CDR3 protein is listed once, alongside the most common genes and DNA of its rows. TCRdb's processing, not the authors', yielded these V and J calls. Across this sample there are 1.5 million to 2 million distinct CDR3 sequences, with approximately 30% seen only once. The ten largest clones take up 6.5% to 8.5% of the sample.

This receptor was identified in a woman in her twenties or thirties in good health. Sample: blood. The sequence joins TRBV11-2 to TRBJ1-1; the D segment could be TRBD1, given 5 matching bases. The CDR3 protein: CASSKPGQQAAFF. The DNA sequence is as follows: TGTGCCAGCAGCAAACCGGGCCAACAGGCAGCTTTCTTT.